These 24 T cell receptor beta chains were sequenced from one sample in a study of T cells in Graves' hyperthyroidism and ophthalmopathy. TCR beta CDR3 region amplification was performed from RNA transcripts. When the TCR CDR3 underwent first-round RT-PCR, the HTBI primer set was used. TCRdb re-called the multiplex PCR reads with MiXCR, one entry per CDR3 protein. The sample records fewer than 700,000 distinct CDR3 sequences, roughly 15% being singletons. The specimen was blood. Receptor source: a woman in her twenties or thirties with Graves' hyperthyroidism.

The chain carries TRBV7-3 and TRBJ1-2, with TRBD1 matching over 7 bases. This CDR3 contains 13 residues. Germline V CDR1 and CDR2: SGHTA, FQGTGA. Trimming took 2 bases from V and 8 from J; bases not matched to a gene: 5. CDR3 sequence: CASSLGTEQGYTF. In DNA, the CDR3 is TGTGCCAGCAGCTTAGGGACAGAACAAGGCTACACCTTC.

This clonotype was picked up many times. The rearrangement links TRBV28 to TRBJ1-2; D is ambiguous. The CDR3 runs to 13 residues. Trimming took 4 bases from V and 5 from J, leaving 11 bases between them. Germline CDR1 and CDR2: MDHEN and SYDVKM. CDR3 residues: CASSSVAYYGYTF. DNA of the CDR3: TGTGCCAGCAGTTCTGTAGCGTATTATGGCTACACCTTC.

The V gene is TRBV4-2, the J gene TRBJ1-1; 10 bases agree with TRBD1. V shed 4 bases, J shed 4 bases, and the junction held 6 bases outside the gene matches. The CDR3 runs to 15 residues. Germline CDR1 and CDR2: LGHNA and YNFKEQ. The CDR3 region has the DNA TGTGCCAGCAGCCCCCGGACAGGGGGGTTCACTGAAGCTTTCTTT. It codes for CASSPRTGGFTEAFF.

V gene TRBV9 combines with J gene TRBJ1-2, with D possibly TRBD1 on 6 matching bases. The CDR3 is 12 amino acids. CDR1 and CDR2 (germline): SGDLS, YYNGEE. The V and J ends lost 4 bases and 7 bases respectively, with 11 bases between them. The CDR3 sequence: CASSPQGSGYTF. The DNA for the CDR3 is TGTGCCAGCAGCCCCCAGGGGAGTGGCTACACCTTC.

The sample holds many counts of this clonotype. The CDR3, as DNA: TGTGCCAGCAGCCAAGCTAGCGGTACCTCCTACGAGCAGTACTTC. Encoded protein: CASSQASGTSYEQYF. The chain employs TRBV9 and TRBJ2-7; 7 bases are shared with TRBD2. J lost 0 bases, V lost 4 bases, and 7 bases had no gene match. The length of the CDR3 is 15 residues. Per germline, CDR1 SGDLS and CDR2 YYNGEE. Combining the CDR3 with reference TRBV9 and TRBJ2-7 gives the whole variable domain DSGVTQTPKHLITATGQRVTLRCSPRSGDLSVYWYQQSLDQGLQFLIQYYNGEERAKGNILERFSAQQFPDLHSELNLSSLELGDSALYFCASSQASGTSYEQYFGPGTRLTVT.

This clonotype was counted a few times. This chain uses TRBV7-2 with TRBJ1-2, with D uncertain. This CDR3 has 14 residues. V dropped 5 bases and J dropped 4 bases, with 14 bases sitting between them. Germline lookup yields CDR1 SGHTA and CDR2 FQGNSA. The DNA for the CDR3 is TGTGCCAGCAGCCCGACCGTGTATCCCTATGGCTACACCTTC. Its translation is CASSPTVYPYGYTF.

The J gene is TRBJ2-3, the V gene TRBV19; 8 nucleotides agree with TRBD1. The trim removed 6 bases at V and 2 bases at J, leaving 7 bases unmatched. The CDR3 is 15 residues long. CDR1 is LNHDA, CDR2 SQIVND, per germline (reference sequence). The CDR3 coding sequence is TGTGCCAGTAGCCCGAGACAGGGGTACACAGATACGCAGTATTTT. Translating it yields CASSPRQGYTDTQYF.

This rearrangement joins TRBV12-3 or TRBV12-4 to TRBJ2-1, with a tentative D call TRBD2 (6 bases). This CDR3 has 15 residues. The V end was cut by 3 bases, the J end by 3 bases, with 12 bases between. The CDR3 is CASSFPGGNYNEQFF. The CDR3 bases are TGTGCCAGCAGTTTCCCTGGCGGGAACTACAATGAGCAGTTCTTC.

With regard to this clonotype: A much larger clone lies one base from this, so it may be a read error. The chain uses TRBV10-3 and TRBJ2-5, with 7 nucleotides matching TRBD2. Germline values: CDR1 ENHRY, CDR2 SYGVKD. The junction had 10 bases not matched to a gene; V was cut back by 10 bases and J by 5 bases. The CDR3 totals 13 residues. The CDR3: CATGAGVDETQYF. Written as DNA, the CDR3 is TGTGCCACTGGGGCGGGAGTGGACGAGACCCAGTACTTC.

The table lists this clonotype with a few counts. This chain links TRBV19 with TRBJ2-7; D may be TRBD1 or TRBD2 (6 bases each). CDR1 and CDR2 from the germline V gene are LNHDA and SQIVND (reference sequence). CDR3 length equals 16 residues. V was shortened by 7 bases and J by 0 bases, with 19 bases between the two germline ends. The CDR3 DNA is TGTGCCAGTATCGGGGTTTTGGGGGGCTCCTCCTACGAGCAGTACTTC. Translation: CASIGVLGGSSYEQYF.

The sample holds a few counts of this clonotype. The CDR3 protein is CASSPGLTGGEQYF. CDR3 in DNA: TGCGCCAGCAGCCCCGGACTAACTGGAGGCGAGCAGTACTTC. The chain has TRBV10-1 and TRBJ2-7, with D tentatively TRBD2 (6 bases). The CDR3 runs to 14 residues. Trimming shortened V by 6 bases and J by 6 bases, and 18 bases separated the two germline ends. The germline CDR1 and CDR2 sequences are WNHNN and SYGVQD (reference sequence).

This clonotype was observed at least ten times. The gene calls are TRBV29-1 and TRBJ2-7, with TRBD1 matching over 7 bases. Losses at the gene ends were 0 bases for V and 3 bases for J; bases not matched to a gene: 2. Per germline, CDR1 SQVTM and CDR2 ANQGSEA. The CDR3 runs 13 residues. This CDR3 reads CSVEDAGGYEQYF. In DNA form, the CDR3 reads TGCAGCGTTGAAGATGCAGGGGGCTACGAGCAGTACTTC.

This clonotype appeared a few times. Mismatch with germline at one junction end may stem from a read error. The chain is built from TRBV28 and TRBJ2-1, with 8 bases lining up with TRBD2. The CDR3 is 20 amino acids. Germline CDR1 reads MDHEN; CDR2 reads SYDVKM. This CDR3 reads CASSPVWGAASGFSYNEQLF. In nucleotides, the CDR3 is TGTGCCAGCAGTCCCGTTTGGGGGGCGGCTAGCGGGTTTTCCTACAATGAGCAGCTCTTC.

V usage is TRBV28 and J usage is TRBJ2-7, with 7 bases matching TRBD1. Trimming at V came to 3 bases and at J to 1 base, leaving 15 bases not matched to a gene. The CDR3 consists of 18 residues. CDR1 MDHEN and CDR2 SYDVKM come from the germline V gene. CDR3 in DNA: TGTGCCAGCAGTTTTGGCAGCACAATGACAGGGTCATCCTACGAGCAGTACTTC. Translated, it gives CASSFGSTMTGSSYEQYF.

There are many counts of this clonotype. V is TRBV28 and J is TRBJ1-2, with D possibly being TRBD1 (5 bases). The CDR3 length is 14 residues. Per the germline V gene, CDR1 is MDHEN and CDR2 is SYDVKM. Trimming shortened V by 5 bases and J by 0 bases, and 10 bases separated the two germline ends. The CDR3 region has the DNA TGTGCCAGCAGTGGAGGGGAGGCTAACTATGGCTACACCTTC. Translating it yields CASSGGEANYGYTF.

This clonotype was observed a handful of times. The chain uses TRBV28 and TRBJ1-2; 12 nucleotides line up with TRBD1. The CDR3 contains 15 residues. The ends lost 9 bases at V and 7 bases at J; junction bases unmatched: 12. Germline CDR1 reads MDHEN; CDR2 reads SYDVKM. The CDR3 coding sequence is TGTGCCAGGGGAAGAGTGGGACAGGGGGCAGGTGGCTACACCTTC. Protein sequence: CARGRVGQGAGGYTF.

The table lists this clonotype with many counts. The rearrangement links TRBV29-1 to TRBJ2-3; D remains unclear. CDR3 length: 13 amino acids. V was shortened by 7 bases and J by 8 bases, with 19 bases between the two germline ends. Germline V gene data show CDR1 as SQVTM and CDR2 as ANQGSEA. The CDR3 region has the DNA TGCAGCGCCGCCGACAACCCCGAGTCTACGCAGTATTTT. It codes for CSAADNPESTQYF.

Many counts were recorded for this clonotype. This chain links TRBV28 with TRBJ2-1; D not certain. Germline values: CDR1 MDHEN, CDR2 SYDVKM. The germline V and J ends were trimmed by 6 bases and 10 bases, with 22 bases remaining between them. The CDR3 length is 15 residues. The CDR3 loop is CASSPPGRPLPEQFF. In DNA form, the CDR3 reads TGTGCCAGCAGCCCCCCCGGCAGACCCCTCCCGGAGCAGTTCTTC.

CDR3 DNA: TGTGCCAGTAGTATCGGGAGCGGGTCGACCTACGAGCAGTACTTC. It translates to CASSIGSGSTYEQYF. The V gene is TRBV19, the J gene TRBJ2-7; the D gene is possibly TRBD2 (6 bases). Germline loops: CDR1 LNHDA, CDR2 SQIVND (reference sequence). The CDR3 has 15 amino acids. V shed 3 bases and J shed 2 bases, with 14 bases lying between them.

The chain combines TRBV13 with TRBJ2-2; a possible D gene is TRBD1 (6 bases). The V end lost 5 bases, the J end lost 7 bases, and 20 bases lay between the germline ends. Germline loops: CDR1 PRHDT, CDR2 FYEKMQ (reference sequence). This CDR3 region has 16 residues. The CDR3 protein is CASSGRDNPGVGELFF. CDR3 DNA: TGTGCCAGCAGCGGCCGGGACAACCCGGGCGTCGGGGAGCTGTTTTTT.

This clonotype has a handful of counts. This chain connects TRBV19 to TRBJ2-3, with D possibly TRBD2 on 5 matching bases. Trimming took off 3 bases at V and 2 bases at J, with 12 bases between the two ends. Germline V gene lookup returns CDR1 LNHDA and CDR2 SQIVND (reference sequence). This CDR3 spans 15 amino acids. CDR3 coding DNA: TGTGCCAGTAGTATCGGCCCTAGCCACACAGATACGCAGTATTTT. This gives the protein CASSIGPSHTDTQYF.

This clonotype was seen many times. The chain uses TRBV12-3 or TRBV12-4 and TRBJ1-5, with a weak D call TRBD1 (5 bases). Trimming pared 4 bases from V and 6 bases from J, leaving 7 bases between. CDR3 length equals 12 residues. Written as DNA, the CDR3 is TGTGCCAGCAGTTACGACAGTCAGCCCCAGCATTTT. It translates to CASSYDSQPQHF.

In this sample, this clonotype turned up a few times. The CDR3 nucleotides are TGTGCCAGCAGTTTCCAGGGTTATTCACCCCTCCACTTT. Its translation: CASSFQGYSPLHF. This rearrangement joins TRBV12-3 or TRBV12-4 to TRBJ1-6, with D possibly TRBD1 on 5 matching bases. Trimming left V 3 bases short and J 8 bases short, with 8 bases between. The CDR3 has 13 amino acids.

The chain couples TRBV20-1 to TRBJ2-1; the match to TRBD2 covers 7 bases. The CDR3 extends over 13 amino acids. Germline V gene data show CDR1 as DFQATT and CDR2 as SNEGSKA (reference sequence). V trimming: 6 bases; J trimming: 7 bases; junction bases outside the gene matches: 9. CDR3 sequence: CSALGREPNEQFF. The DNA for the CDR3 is TGCAGTGCCCTCGGGCGGGAGCCGAATGAGCAGTTCTTC.